One and the same sample provided the 20 T cell receptor beta chains below, sequenced in a study of PD-1 blockade in classical Hodgkin lymphoma. Every patient experienced relapse after autologous stem cell transplantation, and brentuximab vedotin exposure varied. Produced via immunoSEQ multiplex PCR; TCRdb's table is partial and in-frame only. The sample lists 20,000 to 30,000 clones; 69% were seen once. The sample was peripheral blood mononuclear cells (PBMCs), taken at baseline. These TCRs come from a human donor with classical Hodgkin lymphoma.

This clone was seen just once. The V and J genes are TRBV6-1 and TRBJ1-2, with D maybe TRBD1 (6 bases). The CDR3 has 12 residues. Trimming took 3 bases from V and 8 from J, leaving 10 bases between them. CDR1 is MNHNS and CDR2 is SASEGT in the germline V gene. The CDR3 loop reads CASSEGGYGYTF. CDR3 sequence (DNA): TGTGCCAGCAGTGAGGGGGGCTACGGCTACACCTTC.

The gene calls are TRBV28 and TRBJ1-2; D is possibly TRBD1 (6 bases). Germline CDR1 reads MDHEN; CDR2 reads SYDVKM. Trimming pared 2 bases from V and 6 bases from J, leaving 16 bases between. This CDR3 region has 15 residues. The chain's CDR3 is CASSLTPQGTDGYTF. The CDR3 DNA reads as TGTGCCAGCAGTTTAACCCCCCAGGGGACGGATGGCTACACCTTC.

This clone was detected only a few times. The chain links TRBV5-6 to TRBJ2-3; the D call may be TRBD1 or TRBD2 (6 bases each). There are 18 residues in the CDR3. V gave up 4 bases and J gave up 4 bases, with 25 bases separating them. From germline, CDR1 is SGHDT and CDR2 YYEEEE. CDR3 residues: CASSIVFPGAVFADTQYF. The CDR3 nucleotides read TGTGCCAGCAGCATAGTGTTTCCGGGGGCGGTATTTGCAGATACGCAGTATTTT. The full variable domain, in which reference TRBV5-6 and TRBJ2-3 provide the parts outside the CDR3, is DAGVTQSPTHLIKTRGQQVTLRCSPKSGHDTVSWYQQALGQGPQFIFQYYEEEERQRGNFPDRFSGHQFPNYSSELNVNALLLGDSALYLCASSIVFPGAVFADTQYFGPGTRLTVL.

The rearrangement uses TRBV7-3 and TRBJ1-2; 10 bases line up with TRBD1. From germline, CDR1 is SGHTA and CDR2 FQGTGA. Unmatched junction bases numbered 6, after V lost 5 bases and J lost 6 bases. CDR3 size: 14 residues. CDR3 residues: CASSRDRGEDGYTF. The CDR3 DNA sequence: TGTGCCAGCAGCCGGGACAGGGGAGAGGATGGCTACACCTTC.

The J gene is TRBJ1-4, the V gene TRBV7-8; D possibly corresponds to TRBD1 (6 bases). The V end lost 8 bases, the J end lost 1 base, and 14 bases lay between the germline ends. Germline V lookup: CDR1 SGHVS, CDR2 FQNEAQ. The CDR3 loop spans 15 amino acids. CDR3: CASSHPGVTNEKLFF. The CDR3 DNA is TGTGCCAGCTCTCATCCAGGGGTAACTAATGAAAAACTGTTTTTT. Full variable domain (remainder filled in from reference TRBV7-8 and TRBJ1-4): GAGVSQSPRYKVAKRGQDVALRCDPISGHVSLFWYQQALGQGPEFLTYFQNEAQLDKSGLPSDRFFAERPEGSVSTLKIQRTQQEDSAVYLCASSHPGVTNEKLFFGSGTQLSVL.

This rearrangement joins TRBV28 to TRBJ2-3; 8 bases are shared with TRBD1. The V and J ends lost 3 bases and 4 bases, in that order; junction bases with no gene match: 6. The germline gives CDR1 MDHEN, CDR2 SYDVKM. The CDR3 sequence is 15 residues long. CDR3 sequence reads: CASSFWTGTSDTQYF. The CDR3 nucleotides are TGTGCCAGCAGTTTCTGGACAGGGACTTCAGATACGCAGTATTTT. The full variable domain, in which reference TRBV28 and TRBJ2-3 provide the parts outside the CDR3, is DVKVTQSSRYLVKRTGEKVFLECVQDMDHENMFWYRQDPGLGLRLIYFSYDVKMKEKGDIPEGYSVSREKKERFSLILESASTNQTSMYLCASSFWTGTSDTQYFGPGTRLTVL.

The chain links TRBV7-9 to TRBJ2-1; D is undetermined. CDR1 is SEHNR and CDR2 is FQNEAQ in the germline V gene (reference sequence). This CDR3 spans 13 amino acids. The ends were cut back, 4 bases at V and 4 bases at J, with 8 bases in the middle. This CDR3 reads CASSSSGYNEQFF. The CDR3 region has the DNA TGTGCCAGCAGCTCCTCTGGGTACAATGAGCAGTTCTTC.

The rearrangement joins TRBV19 to TRBJ2-1, with TRBD1 as a possible D gene (6 bases). Looked up from germline, CDR1 is LNHDA and CDR2 is SQIVND (reference sequence). V lost 6 bases and J 8 bases, leaving 23 bases between the germline ends. The CDR3 totals 16 residues. CDR3 in DNA: TGTGCCAGTAGCCCCACGGACAGATCCCGGTATGATGAGCAGTTCTTC. Translated: CASSPTDRSRYDEQFF.

This clone was found a few times. The chain uses TRBV11-3 and TRBJ2-1; D perhaps matches TRBD1 (5 bases). Between the trimmed V and J ends, which lost 0 bases and 9 bases, there was a span of 9 bases. Germline loops: CDR1 SGHNT, CDR2 YENEEA. This CDR3 comprises 13 residues. The CDR3 here is CASSLEGALEQFF. As DNA, the CDR3 is TGTGCCAGCAGCTTAGAAGGGGCGCTTGAGCAGTTCTTC.

The rearrangement uses TRBV6-4 and TRBJ1-2, with 8 bases aligning to TRBD1. The germline V gene has CDR1 MRHNA and CDR2 SNTAGT. The CDR3 runs to 15 residues. The V segment lost 2 bases and the J segment 6 bases; nucleotides outside the gene matches: 8. CDR3 sequence (DNA): TGTGCCAGCAGTGACAACCCGACAGGGGCAAATGGCTACACCTTC. Translation: CASSDNPTGANGYTF.

This clone was seen a single time. The chain recombines TRBV10-3 with TRBJ1-2; D gene uncertain. V lost 5 bases, J lost 6 bases, and 13 bases lay in between. Germline-derived CDR1 and CDR2 are ENHRY and SYGVKD. This CDR3 comprises 13 residues. In DNA form, the CDR3 reads TGTGCCATCAGTCCCCGCCTAGGAGATGGCTACACCTTC. Protein sequence: CAISPRLGDGYTF.

A few counts support this clone. The chain combines TRBV2 with TRBJ2-1; TRBD2 is a possible D gene (6 bases). The germline V gene has CDR1 SNHLY and CDR2 FYNNEI. V lost 10 bases to trimming and J lost 0 bases, with 13 bases between them. The CDR3 extends over 14 amino acids. The CDR3 nucleotides read TGTGCCACCCTGGGGACTTCCTCCTACAATGAGCAGTTCTTC. This translates into CATLGTSSYNEQFF.

The chain joins TRBV5-4 to TRBJ1-2; D perhaps matches TRBD1 (6 bases). Trimming took off 2 bases at V and 4 bases at J, with 9 bases between the two ends. Germline values: CDR1 SGHNT, CDR2 YYREEE (reference sequence). This CDR3 has 13 amino acids. CDR3 sequence reads: CASSFWTAYGYTF. In DNA, the CDR3 is TGTGCCAGCAGCTTCTGGACAGCCTATGGCTACACCTTC. Filled out from reference TRBV5-4 and TRBJ1-2, the complete variable domain reads ETGVTQSPTHLIKTRGQQVTLRCSSQSGHNTVSWYQQALGQGPQFIFQYYREEENGRGNFPPRFSGLQFPNYSSELNVNALELDDSALYLCASSFWTAYGYTFGSGTRLTVV.

The V and J genes are TRBV19 and TRBJ2-1; D tentatively reads TRBD1 or TRBD2 (5 bases each). The CDR3 runs to 17 residues. CDR1 is LNHDA and CDR2 is SQIVND in the germline V gene (reference sequence). The V gene lost 7 bases and the J gene lost 5 bases, with 24 bases spanning the gap. Here the CDR3 reads CASKVGLGQLGNNEQFF. CDR3 DNA sequence: TGTGCCAGTAAGGTGGGCTTGGGGCAACTAGGGAACAATGAGCAGTTCTTC.

Concerning this clone: At one end the junction does not follow the germline gene, possibly because of a read error. J is TRBJ2-5 and V is TRBV7-8, with 11 bases aligning to TRBD2. The CDR3 sequence is 15 residues long. Germline assignment: CDR1 SGHVS and CDR2 FQNEAQ. The CDR3: CASSLAGGRGETQYF. The CDR3 DNA reads as TGTGCCAGCAGTTTAGCGGGGGGGCGAGGGGAGACCCAGTACTTC.

The table lists this clone with a few counts. The J gene is TRBJ2-3, the V gene TRBV5-4, with D unclear. V was clipped by 1 base and J by 2 bases, with 14 bases between them. CDR1 is SGHNT and CDR2 is YYREEE in the germline V gene (reference sequence). The CDR3 is 16 residues long. The CDR3 here is CASSLLLTPYTDTQYF. CDR3 bases: TGTGCCAGCAGCTTGCTCCTTACCCCATACACAGATACGCAGTATTTT.

This clone was observed a few times. The chain links TRBV6-6 to TRBJ1-2, with 7 bases fitting TRBD1. Germline V lookup: CDR1 MNHNY, CDR2 SVGAGI (reference sequence). This CDR3 has 13 residues. After removal of 6 bases from V and 9 bases from J, the junction contained 10 bases not matched to a gene. This chain's CDR3 is CASRDRVGQSYTF. CDR3 nucleotides: TGTGCCAGCAGAGACAGGGTGGGTCAAAGCTACACCTTC.

This clone has a handful of counts. CDR3 sequence: CASSQGGMDTQYF. The CDR3 bases are TGCGCCAGCAGCCAAGGCGGGATGGATACGCAGTATTTT. The chain uses TRBV4-1 and TRBJ2-3, with D perhaps matching TRBD2 (6 bases). This CDR3 has 13 residues. Germline V gene sequence: CDR1 MGHRA, CDR2 YSYEKL. With 1 base removed from V and 6 bases from J, the gap between germline ends came to 8 bases.

This chain links TRBV4-1 with TRBJ1-2, with a possible D match to TRBD1 (5 bases). The V gene lost 1 base and the J gene lost 7 bases, with 13 bases spanning the gap. CDR1 and CDR2 from the germline V gene are MGHRA and YSYEKL. The CDR3 loop spans 14 amino acids. In nucleotides, the CDR3 is TGCGCCAGCAGCCAAGGACCGGGACTGAGTGGCTACACCTTC. It encodes CASSQGPGLSGYTF.

The CDR3: CASSFHDTGAFF. The DNA for the CDR3 is TGTGCCAGCAGCTTCCATGATACTGGGGCTTTCTTT. The genes are TRBV5-4 and TRBJ1-1; D ambiguous. The V and J ends lost 2 bases and 11 bases respectively, with 13 bases between them. Germline V gene lookup returns CDR1 SGHNT and CDR2 YYREEE (reference sequence). The CDR3 is 12 amino acids.